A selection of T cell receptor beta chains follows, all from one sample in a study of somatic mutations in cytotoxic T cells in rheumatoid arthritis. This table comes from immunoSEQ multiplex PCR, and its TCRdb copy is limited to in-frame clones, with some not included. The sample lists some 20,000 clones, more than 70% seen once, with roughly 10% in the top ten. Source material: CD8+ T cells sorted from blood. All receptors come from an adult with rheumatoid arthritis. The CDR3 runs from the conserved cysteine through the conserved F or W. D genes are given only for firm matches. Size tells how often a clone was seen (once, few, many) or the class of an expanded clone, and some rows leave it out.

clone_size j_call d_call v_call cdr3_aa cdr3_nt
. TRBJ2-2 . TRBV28 CASSYSRDATGTGELFF TGTGCCAGCAGTTATTCCCGGGACGCGACGGGCACCGGGGAGCTGTTTTTT
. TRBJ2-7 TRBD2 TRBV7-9 CASSLAGRGAVGYEQYF TGTGCCAGCAGCTTAGCGGGGAGGGGCGCTGTGGGTTACGAGCAGTACTTC
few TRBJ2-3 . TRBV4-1 CASSDSDTTDTQYF TGCGCCAGCAGCGACTCTGACACCACAGATACGCAGTATTTT
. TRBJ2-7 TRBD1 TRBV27 CASSPGQGGYEQYF TGTGCCAGCAGTCCGGGACAGGGCGGGTACGAGCAGTACTTC
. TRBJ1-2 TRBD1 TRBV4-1 CASSPLTGGGNYGYTF TGCGCCAGCAGCCCTCTTACAGGGGGGGGAAACTATGGCTACACCTTC
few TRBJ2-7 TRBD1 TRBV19 CASSMGQGAWEQYF TGTGCCAGTAGTATGGGACAGGGGGCGTGGGAGCAGTACTTC
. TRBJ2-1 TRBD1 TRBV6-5 CASSISGTGEKQFF TGTGCCAGCAGTATTTCCGGGACAGGGGAGAAGCAGTTCTTC
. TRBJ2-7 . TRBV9 CASSGQGNSYEQYF TGTGCCAGCAGCGGCCAGGGGAACTCCTACGAGCAGTACTTC
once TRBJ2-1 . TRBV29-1 CSVEARDNEQFF TGCAGCGTTGAAGCCAGGGACAATGAGCAGTTCTTC
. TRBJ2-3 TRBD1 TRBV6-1 CASSEVQGRPDTQYF TGTGCCAGCAGTGAGGTACAGGGGCGACCAGATACGCAGTATTTT
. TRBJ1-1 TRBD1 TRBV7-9 CASSLVGQGNTEAFF TGTGCCAGCAGCTTAGTAGGACAGGGGAACACTGAAGCTTTCTTT
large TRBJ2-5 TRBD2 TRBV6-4 CASSETSGGQETQYF TGTGCCAGCAGTGAAACTAGCGGGGGTCAAGAGACCCAGTACTTC
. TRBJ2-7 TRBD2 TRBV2 CATQSGARYEQYF TGTGCCACTCAGAGCGGGGCGCGCTACGAGCAGTACTTC
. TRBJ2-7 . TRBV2 CASSESGVLYEQYF TGTGCCAGCAGTGAGTCCGGGGTCCTCTACGAGCAGTACTTC
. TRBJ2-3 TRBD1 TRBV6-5 CATTAWSRGTDTQYF TGTGCCACTACCGCCTGGTCCAGGGGGACAGATACGCAGTATTTT